These 31 T cell receptor beta chains were sequenced from one sample in a study of T-cell memory formation after mild COVID-19. MiXCR, run by TCRdb on the 5' RACE reads, gives a single entry per CDR3 protein. This table holds roughly 150,000 distinct CDR3 sequences, roughly 14% found once. Source material: PBMCs or a T cell subset sorted from them (not recorded which). These receptors were taken from an adult woman who had mild COVID-19 (a few samples of this study predate the infection). Cell type and time point are not known.

J is TRBJ1-2 and V is TRBV3-1; D call uncertain. The ends were cut back, 2 bases at V and 2 bases at J, with 15 bases in the middle. The CDR3 has 16 residues. CDR1 and CDR2 from the germline V gene are LGHDT and YNNKEL (reference sequence). CDR3 sequence (DNA): TGTGCCAGCAGCCAAAAAATCTGGACGGACAACTATGGCTACACCTTC. It translates to CASSQKIWTDNYGYTF.

The rearrangement joins TRBV29-1 to TRBJ2-7; D uncertain. This CDR3 comprises 13 residues. Trimming took off 6 bases at V and 2 bases at J, with 14 bases between the two ends. Germline V gene data show CDR1 as SQVTM and CDR2 as ANQGSEA. CDR3 residues: CSVAFNPTYEQYF. The CDR3 coding sequence is TGCAGCGTGGCCTTTAATCCAACCTACGAGCAGTACTTC.

As DNA, the CDR3 is TGTGCCAGCAATGATCCGGGACAGGGGATGGAGACCCAGTACTTC. It specifies CASNDPGQGMETQYF. The genes are TRBV28 and TRBJ2-5, with 10 bases aligning to TRBD1. V gave up 7 bases and J gave up 5 bases; unmatched junction bases: 10. The CDR3 covers 15 residues. Germline V gives CDR1 MDHEN, CDR2 SYDVKM.

J is TRBJ2-5 and V is TRBV3-1; possibly TRBD1 or TRBD2 for D (5 bases each). This CDR3 region has 12 residues. Trimming removed 2 bases from V and 6 bases from J, with 7 bases in between. The germline gives CDR1 LGHDT, CDR2 YNNKEL (reference sequence). Here the CDR3 reads CASSQRGQTQYF. Here the CDR3 DNA reads TGTGCCAGCAGCCAACGGGGACAGACCCAGTACTTC.

This clonotype has more than one count but fewer than ten. The chain uses TRBV29-1 and TRBJ2-2; a weak D match, TRBD1 (6 bases). The V gene's germline CDR1 is SQVTM and CDR2 ANQGSEA. V was cut by 3 bases and J by 3 bases, with 20 bases left in between. There are 17 residues in the CDR3. CDR3 nucleotides: TGCAGCGTTGAGGCTACACAGGGACGAGGGGACACCGGGGAGCTGTTTTTT. It encodes CSVEATQGRGDTGELFF.

This clonotype was counted only a few times. The J gene is TRBJ2-1, the V gene TRBV5-4; 10 bases map to TRBD2. Germline CDR1 SGHNT, CDR2 YYREEE (reference sequence). Trimming at V came to 6 bases and at J to 7 bases, leaving 10 bases not matched to a gene. There are 15 residues in the CDR3. The CDR3 is CASTAERGGINEQFF. The CDR3, as DNA: TGTGCCAGCACCGCGGAGCGGGGGGGAATTAATGAGCAGTTCTTC.

This clonotype was picked up a small number of times. The V and J genes are TRBV27 and TRBJ2-5, with 7 bases matching TRBD2. CDR3 length: 14 residues. Per germline, CDR1 MNHEY and CDR2 SMNVEV (reference sequence). V was pared by 3 bases and J by 9 bases, with 10 bases of the junction left unmatched. CDR3 in DNA: TGTGCCAGCAGTTTCGCCCACGGCGGGGGTCCCCAGTACTTC. Encoded protein: CASSFAHGGGPQYF.

This clonotype was detected a few times. This sequence joins TRBV20-1 and TRBJ2-1; 14 nucleotides match TRBD2. Losses at the gene ends were 3 bases for V and 4 bases for J; bases not matched to a gene: 5. The length of the CDR3 is 16 residues. CDR1 and CDR2 from the germline V gene are DFQATT and SNEGSKA (reference sequence). CDR3 residues: CSASDRTSGRYNEQFF. The CDR3 coding sequence is TGCAGTGCTAGCGATCGGACTAGCGGGAGGTACAATGAGCAGTTCTTC.

The rearrangement links TRBV7-9 to TRBJ2-3, with D possibly TRBD2 on 5 matching bases. The germline CDR1 and CDR2 sequences are SEHNR and FQNEAQ (reference sequence). The CDR3 spans 17 residues. Trimming took off 6 bases at V and 1 base at J, with 20 bases between the two ends. Here the CDR3 DNA reads TGTGCCAGCAGACCATCGGGCGGCGGGCCCCGCACAGATACGCAGTATTTT. It yields the protein CASRPSGGGPRTDTQYF.

The CDR3: CSARVTGGGETQYF. The CDR3 DNA reads TGCAGTGCTAGAGTGACAGGGGGCGGGGAGACCCAGTACTTC. The genes are TRBV20-1 and TRBJ2-5; 10 bases agree with TRBD1. The CDR3 totals 14 residues. V was clipped by 1 base and J by 5 bases; unmatched bases: 4. Germline V gene data show CDR1 as DFQATT and CDR2 as SNEGSKA (reference sequence).

J is TRBJ2-3 and V is TRBV24-1; D gene uncertain. CDR1 is KGHDR, CDR2 SFDVKD, per germline. V dropped 2 bases and J dropped 0 bases, with 11 bases sitting between them. The CDR3 consists of 16 residues. The CDR3 protein is CATSDSLISSTDTQYF. The CDR3 region has the DNA TGTGCCACCAGTGATTCCCTCATATCAAGCACAGATACGCAGTATTTT.

In this sample, this clonotype turned up many times. The chain recombines TRBV7-9 with TRBJ2-1; 9 bases fit TRBD2. The CDR3 extends over 15 amino acids. Germline lookup yields CDR1 SEHNR and CDR2 FQNEAQ (reference sequence). After removal of 3 bases from V and 7 bases from J, the junction contained 7 bases not matched to a gene. The CDR3 spells CASSFVGLARNEQFF. CDR3 nucleotides: TGTGCCAGCAGCTTCGTCGGACTAGCGCGGAATGAGCAGTTCTTC.

This clonotype was seen only a few times. The DNA of the CDR3 is TGTGCCAGCAGTCGTGGGGGACAGGGTCAAGCATACAATGAGCAGTTCTTC. It is translated as CASSRGGQGQAYNEQFF. The chain joins TRBV12-3 or TRBV12-4 to TRBJ2-1, with 9 bases lining up with TRBD1. The CDR3 is 17 amino acids. V was clipped by 5 bases and J by 4 bases; unmatched bases: 12.

This clonotype showed up just a few times. This chain uses TRBV12-3 or TRBV12-4 with TRBJ1-2; D perhaps matches TRBD1 (5 bases). This CDR3 region has 13 residues. V gave up 5 bases and J gave up 8 bases, with 15 bases separating them. The CDR3 region is CASSLLGTGGYTF. As DNA, the CDR3 is TGTGCCAGCAGTCTTCTGGGGACCGGGGGCTACACCTTC.

The J gene is TRBJ1-5, the V gene TRBV7-2; D not certain. Trimming removed 5 bases from V and 2 bases from J, with 16 bases in between. The CDR3 spans 16 residues. The germline V gene encodes CDR1 SGHTA and CDR2 FQGNSA. Written as DNA, the CDR3 is TGTGCCAGCAGCCCTTTACTGACGGCCCGCAATCAGCCCCAGCATTTT. This codes for CASSPLLTARNQPQHF.

The CDR3 protein is CASRPGGQRTDTQYF. DNA for the CDR3: TGTGCCAGCAGGCCCGGGGGGCAACGAACAGATACGCAGTATTTT. The chain has TRBV6-5 and TRBJ2-3; maybe TRBD2 (7 bases). The germline CDR1 and CDR2 sequences are MNHEY and SVGAGI. This CDR3 is 15 amino acids long. Trimming pared 6 bases from V and 3 bases from J, leaving 16 bases between.

This clonotype has a handful of counts. CDR3 sequence: CASSTRDSEAFF. In nucleotides, the CDR3 is TGTGCCAGCAGTACCCGAGATTCTGAAGCTTTCTTT. The chain joins TRBV12-3 or TRBV12-4 to TRBJ1-1; D unclear. This CDR3 region has 12 residues. Deletions cut 5 bases from V and 6 bases from J, with 10 bases between.

The chain joins TRBV2 to TRBJ2-7; 7 bases map to TRBD1. J was trimmed by 7 bases and V by 6 bases; bases with no gene match: 12. Germline V lookup: CDR1 SNHLY, CDR2 FYNNEI. The CDR3 runs to 14 residues. CDR3 residues: CASRRDREIGEQYF. In nucleotides, the CDR3 is TGTGCCAGCAGAAGAGACAGGGAGATAGGGGAGCAGTACTTC.

The chain links TRBV9 to TRBJ2-5, with TRBD1 identical over 8 bases. The CDR3 sequence is 15 residues long. The J segment lost 1 base and the V segment lost 4 bases, leaving 6 bases of the junction unmatched. Germline V gene sequence: CDR1 SGDLS, CDR2 YYNGEE. The CDR3 protein is CASSSWTGPQETQYF. The CDR3 DNA reads TGTGCCAGCAGCTCCTGGACAGGGCCCCAAGAGACCCAGTACTTC.

This chain connects TRBV5-1 to TRBJ2-7; weak D call: TRBD1 (6 bases). The germline CDR1 and CDR2 sequences are SGHRS and YFSETQ. The ends were cut back, 0 bases at V and 2 bases at J, with 12 bases in the middle. This CDR3 is built from 15 residues. CDR3 sequence: CASSLGDTAPYEQYF. CDR3 coding DNA: TGCGCCAGCAGCTTGGGGGACACGGCCCCCTACGAGCAGTACTTC. Looking up the rest from reference TRBV5-1 and TRBJ2-7 gives the full variable domain: KAGVTQTPRYLIKTRGQQVTLSCSPISGHRSVSWYQQTPGQGLQFLFEYFSETQRNKGNFPGRFSGRQFSNSRSEMNVSTLELGDSALYLCASSLGDTAPYEQYFGPGTRLTVT.

This clonotype was seen more than once but under ten times. The chain links TRBV24-1 to TRBJ2-2, with TRBD2 matching over 11 bases. J was trimmed by 7 bases and V by 10 bases; bases with no gene match: 10. CDR3 length: 15 amino acids. CDR1 is KGHDR, CDR2 SFDVKD, per germline. The chain's CDR3 is CATTTSGSSVGELFF. The CDR3 nucleotides are TGTGCCACTACCACTAGCGGGAGTTCGGTCGGGGAGCTGTTTTTT.

The chain uses TRBV6-5 and TRBJ1-1; D may be TRBD1 (6 bases). The V end lost 2 bases, the J end lost 1 base, and 11 bases lay between the germline ends. CDR3 length: 15 amino acids. Germline lookup yields CDR1 MNHEY and CDR2 SVGAGI. The CDR3 nucleotides read TGTGCCAGCAGTTACGCGGGGGGCAGGAACACTGAAGCTTTCTTT. It yields the protein CASSYAGGRNTEAFF.

This clonotype was picked up a small number of times. The CDR3 region has the DNA TGTGCCAGCAGCCAAGATCCCCTTTCGGGAGGGCGTTCCGGGGAGCTGTTTTTT. Translation gives CASSQDPLSGGRSGELFF. This chain links TRBV4-2 with TRBJ2-2, with TRBD2 matching over 8 bases. The V gene end was trimmed by 0 bases and the J gene end by 6 bases; junction bases not matched to a gene: 12. The CDR3 is 18 residues long. Germline loops: CDR1 LGHNA, CDR2 YNFKEQ.

This sequence joins TRBV7-2 and TRBJ2-5; D perhaps matches TRBD2 (5 bases). Trimming removed 0 bases from V and 1 base from J, with 12 bases in between. CDR1 is SGHTA, CDR2 FQGNSA, per germline. This CDR3 is 16 amino acids long. This CDR3 is CASSLAELAGQETQYF. In nucleotides, the CDR3 is TGTGCCAGCAGCTTAGCCGAGCTAGCCGGCCAAGAGACCCAGTACTTC.

A few counts support this clonotype. This rearrangement joins TRBV14 to TRBJ2-1, with D tentatively TRBD2 (6 bases). This CDR3 region has 14 residues. Per germline, CDR1 SGHDN and CDR2 FVKESK. V lost 11 bases to trimming and J lost 4 bases, with 18 bases between them. The CDR3 DNA reads as TGTGCCTTCGGGGTCCTAGCGACTTACAATGAGCAGTTCTTC. Translation gives CAFGVLATYNEQFF.

This sequence joins TRBV7-2 and TRBJ2-5; TRBD2 aligns across 10 bases. Germline trimming cut 5 bases from V and 4 bases from J; bases unmatched to any gene: 4. CDR3 length: 14 amino acids. Germline CDR1 reads SGHTA; CDR2 reads FQGNSA. The CDR3 spells CASSRSGRGETQYF. The CDR3 nucleotides read TGTGCCAGCAGCAGAAGCGGGAGGGGAGAGACCCAGTACTTC.

This clonotype has only a few counts. V gene TRBV12-3 or TRBV12-4 combines with J gene TRBJ2-5; no clear D. Trimming removed 3 bases from V and 5 bases from J, with 10 bases in between. The CDR3 runs 13 residues. In DNA, the CDR3 is TGTGCCAGCAGTTTGGACGGGTCGGAGACCCAGTACTTC. Protein sequence: CASSLDGSETQYF.

V usage is TRBV10-3 and J usage is TRBJ2-2; 7 positions match TRBD2. CDR3 length: 14 residues. With 8 bases clipped from V and 1 base from J, the junction kept 4 bases outside the gene matches. In germline, CDR1 is ENHRY, CDR2 SYGVKD. The CDR3 nucleotides are TGTGCCATCGGGGAGGGGATGAACACCGGGGAGCTGTTTTTT. Its translation: CAIGEGMNTGELFF.

This clonotype was detected only a few times. The chain employs TRBV20-1 and TRBJ2-3; possibly TRBD1 for D (6 bases). There are 13 residues in the CDR3. V was shortened by 6 bases and J by 3 bases, with 13 bases between the two germline ends. The germline CDR1 and CDR2 sequences are DFQATT and SNEGSKA (reference sequence). This CDR3 is CSARGRGTDTQYF. DNA for the CDR3: TGCAGTGCGAGGGGCAGGGGAACAGATACGCAGTATTTT.

DNA for the CDR3: TGTGCCAGCACTCCGGTAGCAGGGCCCCTCGTGGGAAACACCATATATTTT. It yields the protein CASTPVAGPLVGNTIYF. The V gene is TRBV28, the J gene TRBJ1-3; D perhaps matches TRBD1 (5 bases). The CDR3 has 17 amino acids. From germline, CDR1 is MDHEN and CDR2 SYDVKM. Trimming removed 7 bases from V and 4 bases from J, with 23 bases in between. Full variable domain (remainder filled in from reference TRBV28 and TRBJ1-3): DVKVTQSSRYLVKRTGEKVFLECVQDMDHENMFWYRQDPGLGLRLIYFSYDVKMKEKGDIPEGYSVSREKKERFSLILESASTNQTSMYLCASTPVAGPLVGNTIYFGEGSWLTVV.

The chain is built from TRBV7-6 and TRBJ2-1, with a tentative D call TRBD2 (5 bases). V was trimmed by 5 bases and J by 8 bases, leaving 19 bases between them. Per germline, CDR1 SGHVS and CDR2 FNYEAQ. The CDR3 length is 15 residues. As DNA, the CDR3 is TGTGCCAGCAGCCAAGCGGAACCGACCTGGTATGAGCAGTTCTTC. Protein sequence: CASSQAEPTWYEQFF. Variable domain in full (rest from reference TRBV7-6 and TRBJ2-1): GAGVSQSPRYKVTKRGQDVALRCDPISGHVSLYWYRQALGQGPEFLTYFNYEAQQDKSGLPNDRFSAERPEGSISTLTIQRTEQRDSAMYRCASSQAEPTWYEQFFGPGTRLTVL.